These 28 T cell receptor beta chains were sequenced from one sample in a study of T cell responses to AZD1222 COVID-19 vaccine. Data came from immunoSEQ multiplex PCR; TCRdb stores just in-frame clones and leaves some out. The sample records more than 150,000 clones, around 90% being singletons. The sample in question was peripheral blood, obtained 28 days after the second AZD1222 dose. These TCRs come from an adult who received the AZD1222 COVID-19 vaccine.

The chain has TRBV29-1 and TRBJ2-7; 7 bases align to TRBD2. The V gene's germline CDR1 is SQVTM and CDR2 ANQGSEA. The CDR3 totals 14 residues. With 3 bases clipped from V and 2 bases from J, the junction kept 7 bases outside the gene matches. Here the CDR3 DNA reads TGCAGCGTTGAGGGGGGGAGACCCACCTACGAGCAGTACTTC. This gives the protein CSVEGGRPTYEQYF.

The genes are TRBV6-5 and TRBJ1-2; D unclear. This CDR3 comprises 14 residues. The V gene's germline CDR1 is MNHEY and CDR2 SVGAGI. V was trimmed by 2 bases and J by 2 bases, leaving 9 bases between them. In DNA, the CDR3 is TGTGCCAGCAGTTACGGGCGGCAGAACTATGGCTACACCTTC. Protein sequence: CASSYGRQNYGYTF.

In its sample, this clone was seen a few times. The V call is TRBV3-1 (or the pseudogene TRBV3-2), the J call TRBJ2-2; 12 bases map to TRBD2. J gave up 12 bases and V 0 bases, and 11 bases lay outside the gene matches. CDR1 and CDR2 (germline): LGHDT, YNNKEL (reference sequence). This CDR3 comprises 17 residues. The CDR3 is CASSQDLGTSGPAKLFF. CDR3 bases: TGTGCCAGCAGCCAAGATCTAGGGACTAGCGGGCCCGCTAAGCTGTTTTTT.

CDR3 amino acids: CASGQGARTEAFF. DNA of the CDR3: TGTGCCAGCGGACAGGGGGCGCGTACTGAAGCTTTCTTT. V gene TRBV28 combines with J gene TRBJ1-1; the match to TRBD1 covers 11 bases. The ends lost 8 bases at V and 5 bases at J; junction bases unmatched: 4. From germline, CDR1 is MDHEN and CDR2 SYDVKM. The CDR3 totals 13 residues.

The chain is built from TRBV7-9 and TRBJ2-1; 14 bases fit TRBD2. The V gene end was trimmed by 5 bases and the J gene end by 9 bases; junction bases not matched to a gene: 6. Germline V gene data show CDR1 as SEHNR and CDR2 as FQNEAQ (reference sequence). This CDR3 has 15 amino acids. The CDR3 DNA reads as TGTGCCAGCAGCCGACTAGCGGGAGGGCCGGTTGAGCAGTTCTTC. Its protein product is CASSRLAGGPVEQFF.

The genes are TRBV7-7 and TRBJ2-3; D not resolved. This CDR3 is built from 13 residues. Germline lookup yields CDR1 SSHAT and CDR2 FNYEAQ (reference sequence). The CDR3 DNA is TGTGCTACGGGTCCCGGTGGTAGAGATACGCAGTATTTT. It is translated as CATGPGGRDTQYF.

This CDR3 reads CASSLSTGAKYYEQYF. The DNA of the CDR3 is TGTGCCAGCAGCTTAAGTACGGGAGCTAAGTACTACGAGCAGTACTTC. This rearrangement joins TRBV7-2 to TRBJ2-7, with a tentative D call TRBD2 (6 bases). The CDR3 covers 16 residues. CDR1 and CDR2 (germline): SGHTA, FQGNSA. Trimming took 2 bases from V and 3 from J, leaving 17 bases between them.

V usage is TRBV15 and J usage is TRBJ2-6, with a tentative D call TRBD1 (5 bases). The CDR3 length is 19 residues. The germline CDR1 and CDR2 sequences are LNHNV and YYDKDF (reference sequence). V lost 1 base and J lost 0, with 16 bases in between. The CDR3 DNA is TGTGCCACCAGCAGAGTGGGGCACTCTAGGGGCTCTGGGGCCAACGTCCTGACTTTC. Protein: CATSRVGHSRGSGANVLTF.

The chain recombines TRBV20-1 with TRBJ2-5, with D perhaps being TRBD1 or TRBD2 (5 bases each). The V and J ends lost 3 bases and 5 bases respectively, with 19 bases between them. The CDR3 sequence is 15 residues long. The germline V gene has CDR1 DFQATT and CDR2 SNEGSKA (reference sequence). CDR3 loop: CSASDPGPFRETQYF. The DNA for the CDR3 is TGCAGTGCTAGTGATCCGGGACCTTTTAGGGAGACCCAGTACTTC.

The genes are TRBV10-3 and TRBJ2-7, with TRBD2 identical over 8 bases. The CDR3 has 11 residues. Germline V CDR1 and CDR2: ENHRY, SYGVKD. V dropped 10 bases and J dropped 5; count of bases not matched to a gene: 4. CDR3 in DNA: TGTGCCAGCCGGGAGGGGGACGAGCAGTACTTC. It codes for CASREGDEQYF.

This clone was detected only a few times. This CDR3 is also generated by other DNA sequences in the sample. This chain connects TRBV30 to TRBJ1-3; weak D call: TRBD1 (6 bases). Trimming took 4 bases from V and 1 from J, leaving 11 bases between them. The germline V gene has CDR1 GTSNPN and CDR2 SVGIG (reference sequence). This CDR3 region has 14 residues. CDR3 protein: CAWNTGLSGNTIYF. CDR3 DNA: TGTGCCTGGAATACAGGGCTTTCTGGAAACACCATATATTTT.

This clone was observed once. The J gene is TRBJ2-1, the V gene TRBV28, with D possibly being TRBD1 (5 bases). The CDR3 loop spans 15 amino acids. The V gene lost 3 bases and the J gene lost 6 bases, with 15 bases spanning the gap. Germline assignment: CDR1 MDHEN and CDR2 SYDVKM. The CDR3 reads CASSFMGRTSNEQFF. The CDR3 coding sequence is TGTGCCAGCAGTTTCATGGGGCGTACGAGCAATGAGCAGTTCTTC.

The V gene is TRBV19, the J gene TRBJ1-5; 7 nucleotides match TRBD1. Trimming took 4 bases from V and 1 from J; bases not matched to a gene: 4. CDR3 length equals 15 residues. CDR1 and CDR2 from the germline V gene are LNHDA and SQIVND (reference sequence). The CDR3 coding sequence is TGTGCCAGTAGTAGAGGGACAGCCAGCAATCAGCCCCAGCATTTT. Encoded protein: CASSRGTASNQPQHF.

The chain has TRBV5-1 and TRBJ1-5; no firm D call. Germline values: CDR1 SGHRS, CDR2 YFSETQ. Trimming removed 0 bases from V and 0 bases from J, with 7 bases in between. The CDR3 runs to 15 residues. The CDR3 coding sequence is TGCGCCAGCAGCTTGGGTGGATATAGCAATCAGCCCCAGCATTTT. Translation: CASSLGGYSNQPQHF.

This chain connects TRBV6-4 to TRBJ2-1; the match to TRBD2 covers 7 bases. Germline assignment: CDR1 MRHNA and CDR2 SNTAGT. Trimming at V came to 8 bases and at J to 2 bases, leaving 12 bases not matched to a gene. The CDR3 runs 16 residues. The CDR3 coding sequence is TGTGCCAGCGTCCGGTGGCTAGCGGACGCCTACAATGAGCAGTTCTTC. Translated: CASVRWLADAYNEQFF.

The rearrangement uses TRBV27 and TRBJ2-1; D not certain. Trimming left V 0 bases short and J 7 bases short, with 13 bases between. From germline, CDR1 is MNHEY and CDR2 SMNVEV (reference sequence). The CDR3 loop spans 15 amino acids. Here the CDR3 DNA reads TGTGCCAGCAGTTTATCTCCGGATCCTTTTAATGAGCAGTTCTTC. Translation gives CASSLSPDPFNEQFF.

The CDR3 loop reads CASSFARPTGANVLTF. DNA for the CDR3: TGTGCCAGCAGCTTCGCACGGCCAACTGGGGCCAACGTCCTGACTTTC. The chain links TRBV7-3 to TRBJ2-6; D uncertain. Looked up from germline, CDR1 is SGHTA and CDR2 is FQGTGA. CDR3 length equals 16 residues. V was clipped by 3 bases and J by 2 bases, with 11 bases between them. Together with reference TRBV7-3 and TRBJ2-6, the CDR3 gives the full variable domain: GAGVSQTPSNKVTEKGKYVELRCDPISGHTALYWYRQSLGQGPEFLIYFQGTGAADDSGLPNDRFFAVRPEGSVSTLKIQRTERGDSAVYLCASSFARPTGANVLTFGAGSRLTVL.

V is TRBV4-3 and J is TRBJ2-5; 9 nucleotides match TRBD2. Germline CDR1 reads LGHNA; CDR2 reads YSLEER. The V segment lost 0 bases and the J segment 3 bases; nucleotides outside the gene matches: 8. The CDR3 covers 17 residues. This chain's CDR3 is CASSQELGSGSEETQYF. The CDR3 bases are TGCGCCAGCAGCCAAGAGCTGGGTAGCGGGAGTGAAGAGACCCAGTACTTC.

This clone occurred a few times. In DNA, the CDR3 is TGTGCCAGCGGCTTGGGGGCCTCCTACGAGCAGTACTTC. This encodes CASGLGASYEQYF. The chain is built from TRBV28 and TRBJ2-7; tentatively, D is TRBD1 (6 bases). CDR1 and CDR2 from the germline V gene are MDHEN and SYDVKM. CDR3 size: 13 residues. The ends were cut back, 8 bases at V and 0 bases at J, with 11 bases in the middle. The full variable domain, with the rest looked up from reference TRBV28 and TRBJ2-7, is DVKVTQSSRYLVKRTGEKVFLECVQDMDHENMFWYRQDPGLGLRLIYFSYDVKMKEKGDIPEGYSVSREKKERFSLILESASTNQTSMYLCASGLGASYEQYFGPGTRLTVT.

The CDR3 region has the DNA TGTGCCAGCAGTTTAGGTGGACAGGGAATCCACGAGCAGTACTTC. Translating gives CASSLGGQGIHEQYF. This rearrangement joins TRBV5-6 to TRBJ2-7, with TRBD1 matching 8 bases. Germline V gives CDR1 SGHDT, CDR2 YYEEEE. The junction had 12 bases not matched to a gene; V was cut back by 5 bases and J by 5 bases. The CDR3 runs to 15 residues.

J is TRBJ2-7 and V is TRBV10-3; a possible D gene is TRBD2 (6 bases). The CDR3 loop spans 10 amino acids. The germline V gene has CDR1 ENHRY and CDR2 SYGVKD. Trimming left V 8 bases short and J 7 bases short, with 9 bases between. CDR3 DNA sequence: TGTGCCATCCTTGGGGGGGAGCAGTACTTC. Protein sequence: CAILGGEQYF.

In the case of this clone: One end of the junction does not line up with germline, which may come from a read error. The chain has TRBV28 and TRBJ2-2; a possible D gene is TRBD2 (5 bases). The CDR3 has 12 amino acids. Germline CDR1 is MDHEN and CDR2 is SYDVKM. In DNA, the CDR3 is TGTGCCAGTAGTTCGGAGAGGGAAGGGCTGTTTTTT. Its protein product is CASSSEREGLFF.

V is TRBV7-2 and J is TRBJ1-5; D uncertain. This CDR3 is built from 14 residues. Germline loops: CDR1 SGHTA, CDR2 FQGNSA. Trimming removed 2 bases from V and 2 bases from J, with 7 bases in between. This CDR3 reads CASSLNQGNQPQHF. DNA of the CDR3: TGTGCCAGCAGCTTAAATCAGGGCAATCAGCCCCAGCATTTT.

V usage is TRBV5-1 and J usage is TRBJ2-1; 11 nucleotides align to TRBD2. The CDR3 contains 15 residues. Per germline, CDR1 SGHRS and CDR2 YFSETQ. V dropped 4 bases and J dropped 2; count of bases not matched to a gene: 2. The CDR3 sequence: CASSPTSGTYNEQFF. In DNA form, the CDR3 reads TGCGCCAGCAGCCCGACTAGCGGGACCTACAATGAGCAGTTCTTC. The entire variable domain, with the rest obtained from reference TRBV5-1 and TRBJ2-1, is as follows: KAGVTQTPRYLIKTRGQQVTLSCSPISGHRSVSWYQQTPGQGLQFLFEYFSETQRNKGNFPGRFSGRQFSNSRSEMNVSTLELGDSALYLCASSPTSGTYNEQFFGPGTRLTVL.

This rearrangement joins TRBV2 to TRBJ1-4; D possibly corresponds to TRBD1 (6 bases). Germline CDR1 SNHLY, CDR2 FYNNEI. The CDR3 extends over 17 amino acids. Between the trimmed V and J ends, which lost 3 bases and 8 bases, there was a span of 22 bases. CDR3: CASSEGMGGAEQEKLFF. CDR3 DNA sequence: TGTGCCAGCAGTGAGGGAATGGGGGGCGCAGAGCAGGAAAAACTGTTTTTT.

The V and J genes are TRBV28 and TRBJ1-2; no definite D call. The germline gives CDR1 MDHEN, CDR2 SYDVKM. Trimming left V 4 bases short and J 8 bases short, with 17 bases between. The CDR3 consists of 14 residues. The DNA for the CDR3 is TGTGCCAGCAGTTCAGCGGACCGGGCACGAGGCTACACCTTC. It codes for CASSSADRARGYTF.

V gene TRBV13 combines with J gene TRBJ2-2; 11 bases agree with TRBD2. Germline CDR1 reads PRHDT; CDR2 reads FYEKMQ (reference sequence). The length of the CDR3 is 16 residues. V dropped 5 bases and J dropped 7; count of bases not matched to a gene: 9. CDR3 amino acids: CASSPQLAGEVGELFF. The CDR3, as DNA: TGTGCCAGCAGCCCCCAACTAGCGGGAGAGGTCGGGGAGCTGTTTTTT.

This clone was recorded a few times. The chain has TRBV13 and TRBJ2-2, with 8 positions matching TRBD2. Unmatched junction bases numbered 14, after V lost 11 bases and J lost 3 bases. This CDR3 has 16 residues. Per the germline V gene, CDR1 is PRHDT and CDR2 is FYEKMQ (reference sequence). CDR3 in DNA: TGTGCCGCCGTGGGTCGTGCGGGAGGAGACACCGGGGAGCTGTTTTTT. Protein: CAAVGRAGGDTGELFF.